This T cell receptor beta chain was obtained from a study of blood T cell repertoires in COVID-19. Study-level background: Material from acute and convalescent COVID-19 was sourced from the United States, Italy and Spain. PBMCs, B-cell-depleted T cells, or T cells provided the cDNA or gDNA that made up the material.

The CDR3 runs to 17 residues. The germline gives CDR1 SGHVS, CDR2 FQNEAQ. The V and J ends lost 5 bases and 3 bases, in that order; junction bases with no gene match: 12. Original data processing: By means of reference gene primer amplification, nucleated cell counts were estimated. Profiled with immunoSEQ multiplex PCR; TCRdb holds only in-frame clones, not every one. D and trimming come from the DNA, and the V and J calls and clone size come from that table. Here the sample spans a few hundred thousand clones, around 85% being singletons. This chain links TRBV7-8 with TRBJ2-5, with 10 bases matching TRBD2. The receptor's source is a woman under 30 with acute or convalescent COVID-19. The specimen was peripheral blood. The CDR3, as DNA: TGTGCCAGCAGCGGGACCCGGACTAGCGGAGGGGAAGAGACCCAGTACTTC. Translating gives CASSGTRTSGGEETQYF. The full variable domain, with the rest looked up from reference TRBV7-8 and TRBJ2-5, is GAGVSQSPRYKVAKRGQDVALRCDPISGHVSLFWYQQALGQGPEFLTYFQNEAQLDKSGLPSDRFFAERPEGSVSTLKIQRTQQEDSAVYLCASSGTRTSGGEETQYFGPGTRLLVL.